The T cell receptor (beta chain) under discussion was sequenced for a study of blood T cell repertoires in COVID-19. In the study overall: The samples span acute and convalescent COVID-19 from the United States, Italy and Spain.

The table came from immunoSEQ multiplex PCR; TCRdb's copy has only in-frame clones and leaves some out. The sample has fewer than 500,000 clones, roughly 90% seen once. The study recruited people aged 18 to 89 years across roughly 23 US areas. Clinical history as reported by participants underpinned cohort assignment. J lost 1 base, V lost 4 bases, and 5 bases had no gene match. The CDR3 contains 15 residues. Germline CDR1 and CDR2: MDHEN and SYDVKM. Turning to this clone: The same CDR3 also results from other DNA sequences found in this sample.

The receptor's source is a woman younger than 45 with acute COVID-19. The sequencing input was PBMCs or T cells enriched from blood (not recorded which). The chain couples TRBV28 to TRBJ2-7; 9 nucleotides line up with TRBD1. Here the CDR3 reads CASSSTGTGSYEQYF. The CDR3 DNA reads TGTGCCAGCAGTTCTACCGGGACAGGGTCCTACGAGCAGTACTTC.